This T cell receptor (beta chain) originates from a study of T cell responses to AZD1222 COVID-19 vaccine. Regarding this clone: What it recognizes is unknown.

The assay was immunoSEQ multiplex PCR, and TCRdb's table has in-frame clones only and misses some. The data hold 140,000 to 150,000 clones, with around nine tenths observed a single time. Trimming cost V 1 base and J 7 bases, with 25 bases left between them. The CDR3 consists of 19 residues. The germline gives CDR1 MGHRA, CDR2 YSYEKL. Study-wide findings and caveats: Within unmutated variant regions lay the reported targets of nearly half of spike-specific TCRs.

The receptor's source is an adult in good health. This sequence joins TRBV4-1 and TRBJ1-4; tentative D call: TRBD1 (5 bases). The sequenced sample was peripheral blood, obtained on day 0 of AZD1222 vaccination. The CDR3 DNA is TGCGCCAGCAGCCAAGCGGACATGTCATATATCTTGTCGAGTGAAAAACTGTTTTTT. As protein: CASSQADMSYILSSEKLFF.